This T cell receptor beta chain appears in the sequencing data of a study of blood T cell repertoires in COVID-19. This clone was counted between two and nine times. With 11 bases clipped from V and 5 bases from J, the junction kept 5 bases outside the gene matches. The V gene's germline CDR1 is MNHEY and CDR2 SVGAGI. The CDR3 is 11 amino acids. Original methodology: For nucleated cells, counts were estimated from reference gene primer amplification. The data were produced by immunoSEQ multiplex PCR, yet TCRdb's version contains in-frame clones alone and is incomplete. Clonal size and the V and J genes are those of that table, whereas D and trimming came from the DNA. The table includes about 200,000 clones, over 70% detected once.

This sequence joins TRBV6-5 and TRBJ1-1, with TRBD1 matching 7 bases. This TCR derives from a woman between 65 and 79 years old with acute or convalescent COVID-19. Input material: peripheral blood. CDR3 protein: CASTGDTEAFF. The CDR3 DNA follows: TGTGCCTCCACAGGGGATACTGAAGCTTTCTTT.